These T cell receptor beta chains were read from a single sample in a study of cytomegalovirus exposure and HLA in healthy donors. TCRdb's copy holds only in-frame clones and misses some; the assay was immunoSEQ multiplex PCR. Its table lists 53,000 or so clones. The sequencing input was PBMCs. Receptors originate from a man aged 18 to 29 in good health and CMV-seropositive. Each CDR3 is given with its conserved first and last residue. Fields, in order: D gene, V gene, CDR3 length, J gene, CDR3 protein, CDR3 DNA. D genes are given only for firm matches.

TRBD1,TRBV10-3,13,TRBJ1-2,CASALGQGVGYTF,TGTGCCAGCGCGCTGGGACAGGGAGTTGGCTACACCTTC
TRBD2,TRBV19,16,TRBJ2-1,CASSTKRLAGEDEQFF,TGTGCCAGTAGTACAAAACGACTAGCGGGAGAGGATGAGCAGTTCTTC
.,TRBV6-1,15,TRBJ2-7,CASSTSTGGQYEQYF,TGTGCCAGCAGTACCTCCACGGGGGGCCAATACGAGCAGTACTTC
.,TRBV28,14,TRBJ1-1,CASGPGIMNTEAFF,TGTGCCAGCGGCCCAGGGATCATGAACACTGAAGCTTTCTTT
TRBD1,TRBV28,15,TRBJ2-7,CASTTGTGVTYEQYF,TGTGCCAGCACCACCGGGACAGGGGTAACCTACGAGCAGTACTTC
.,TRBV6-1,13,TRBJ2-2,CANLDPNTGELFF,TGTGCCAATCTAGATCCGAACACCGGGGAGCTGTTTTTT
TRBD1,TRBV5-5,16,TRBJ2-7,CASSLQGARNRYEQYF,TGTGCCAGCAGCTTACAGGGGGCTCGTAATAGGTACGAGCAGTACTTC
.,TRBV5-4,14,TRBJ2-7,CASSLGGRSYEQYF,TGTGCCAGCAGCTTGGGGGGCAGGAGCTACGAGCAGTACTTC
.,TRBV7-3,14,TRBJ1-2,CASSRTSPGIGYTF,TGTGCCAGCAGCCGAACAAGTCCGGGAATCGGCTACACCTTC
.,TRBV25-1,12,TRBJ2-7,CASSGGPREQYF,TGTGCCAGCAGTGGAGGCCCTCGGGAGCAGTACTTC
.,TRBV20-1,11,TRBJ2-1,CSASSPNEQFF,TGCAGTGCTAGCTCCCCCAATGAGCAGTTCTTC
TRBD1,TRBV28,19,TRBJ2-7,CASSLSPRTGGEFSYEQYF,TGTGCCAGCAGTTTGAGCCCCAGGACAGGGGGCGAATTTTCCTACGAGCAGTACTTC
TRBD2,TRBV7-7,14,TRBJ2-2,CASSPREGGGELFF,TGTGCTAGCAGCCCACGGGAGGGAGGCGGGGAGCTGTTTTTT
.,TRBV4-1,14,TRBJ1-6,CASSHVRAGSPLHF,TGCGCCAGCAGCCACGTCAGGGCTGGTTCACCCCTCCACTTT
.,TRBV21-1,17,TRBJ1-5,CASSKRDGDRANQPQHF,TGTGCCAGCAGTAAAAGAGATGGGGACAGGGCCAATCAGCCCCAGCATTTT
.,TRBV6-5,16,TRBJ2-2,CASSSRQAPNTGELFF,TGTGCCAGCAGTTCCAGGCAGGCCCCGAACACCGGGGAGCTGTTTTTT
.,TRBV7-2,15,TRBJ2-7,CASSLALDRSYEQYF,TGTGCCAGCAGCTTAGCGTTGGACAGATCCTACGAGCAGTACTTC
.,TRBV6-1,16,TRBJ2-1,CASSEGERVIRNEQFF,TGTGCCAGCAGTGAGGGTGAGCGGGTTATAAGAAATGAGCAGTTCTTC
TRBD2,TRBV6-6,11,TRBJ2-7,CASSLGGVEYF,TGTGCCAGCAGCCTGGGGGGGGTAGAGTACTTC
TRBD1,TRBV19,14,TRBJ1-1,CASSPQGEYTEAFF,TGTGCCAGTAGTCCGCAGGGGGAGTACACTGAAGCTTTCTTT
.,TRBV30,14,TRBJ2-3,CAWSRRRLTDTQYF,TGTGCCTGGTCAAGACGGAGACTCACAGATACGCAGTATTTT
.,TRBV9,15,TRBJ2-2,CASSVGTANTGELFF,TGTGCCAGCAGCGTAGGGACAGCGAACACCGGGGAGCTGTTTTTT
.,TRBV10-3,15,TRBJ2-7,CAISESTVRGHEQYF,TGTGCCATCAGTGAGTCAACAGTTAGGGGCCACGAGCAGTACTTC
.,TRBV28,14,TRBJ2-7,CASSPGGPISEQYF,TGTGCCAGCAGTCCCGGAGGTCCTATATCCGAGCAGTACTTC
.,TRBV2,13,TRBJ2-7,CASSGDFSYEQYF,TGTGCCAGCAGCGGGGACTTCTCCTACGAGCAGTACTTC
TRBD2,TRBV19,16,TRBJ2-4,CASSLRTSANKNIQYF,TGTGCCAGTAGTCTAAGGACTAGCGCCAACAAAAACATTCAGTACTTC
TRBD2,TRBV28,15,TRBJ2-2,CASSFTSGYTGELFF,TGTGCCAGCAGTTTCACTAGCGGATACACCGGGGAGCTGTTTTTT
TRBD2,TRBV27,15,TRBJ2-7,CASSLSSGREIEQYF,TGTGCCAGCAGTTTATCTTCAGGGAGGGAGATCGAGCAGTACTTC
.,TRBV19,17,TRBJ2-1,CASSAEVASLLYNEQFF,TGTGCCAGTAGTGCCGAGGTGGCTTCTCTGTTGTACAATGAGCAGTTCTTC
.,TRBV4-1,15,TRBJ2-2,CASSQGVDFTGELFF,TGCGCCAGCAGCCAAGGGGTCGACTTCACCGGGGAGCTGTTTTTT
TRBD1,TRBV4-1,15,TRBJ1-6,CASSPQTGRNSPLHF,TGCGCCAGCAGCCCCCAGACAGGGAGGAATTCACCCCTCCACTTT
.,TRBV27,14,TRBJ2-7,CASRASLSPYEQYF,TGTGCCAGCAGGGCTAGCCTGTCTCCCTACGAGCAGTACTTC
TRBD1,TRBV19,15,TRBJ2-7,CASSWTGQGVDEQYF,TGTGCCAGTAGCTGGACGGGACAGGGGGTGGACGAGCAGTACTTC
TRBD1,TRBV19,14,TRBJ1-5,CASRGTGSNQPQHF,TGTGCCAGTAGGGGGACAGGGAGCAATCAGCCCCAGCATTTT
.,TRBV4-1,18,TRBJ2-3,CASSQDPTRGPSTDTQYF,TGCGCCAGCAGCCAAGATCCCACCCGCGGCCCTAGCACAGATACGCAGTATTTT
TRBD1,TRBV5-1,17,TRBJ1-1,CASSSAGQGARGTEAFF,TGCGCCAGCAGCTCCGCTGGACAGGGGGCGAGAGGCACTGAAGCTTTCTTT
TRBD2,TRBV28,12,TRBJ2-2,CASSSGGLELFF,TGTGCCAGCAGTTCGGGGGGGCTCGAGCTGTTTTTT
.,TRBV7-4,13,TRBJ1-1,CASSLDMNTEAFF,TGTGCCAGCAGCCTGGACATGAACACTGAAGCTTTCTTT
TRBD2,TRBV11-2,16,TRBJ2-2,CASSLVTAGVSGELFF,TGTGCCAGCAGCTTAGTTACAGCGGGAGTATCCGGGGAGCTGTTTTTT
.,TRBV5-4,13,TRBJ2-5,CASSLATDRHPYF,TGTGCCAGCAGCTTGGCTACCGACAGGCATCCATACTTC
.,TRBV6-5,15,TRBJ1-1,CASSYSKANRGEAFF,TGTGCCAGCAGTTACTCGAAGGCGAATCGGGGGGAAGCTTTCTTT
TRBD2,TRBV2,17,TRBJ2-3,CASSDLMTSGEGDTQYF,TGTGCCAGCAGTGACCTAATGACTAGCGGGGAAGGGGATACGCAGTATTTT
.,TRBV11-3,12,TRBJ2-7,CASSLIADEQYF,TGTGCCAGCAGCTTAATAGCGGACGAGCAGTACTTC